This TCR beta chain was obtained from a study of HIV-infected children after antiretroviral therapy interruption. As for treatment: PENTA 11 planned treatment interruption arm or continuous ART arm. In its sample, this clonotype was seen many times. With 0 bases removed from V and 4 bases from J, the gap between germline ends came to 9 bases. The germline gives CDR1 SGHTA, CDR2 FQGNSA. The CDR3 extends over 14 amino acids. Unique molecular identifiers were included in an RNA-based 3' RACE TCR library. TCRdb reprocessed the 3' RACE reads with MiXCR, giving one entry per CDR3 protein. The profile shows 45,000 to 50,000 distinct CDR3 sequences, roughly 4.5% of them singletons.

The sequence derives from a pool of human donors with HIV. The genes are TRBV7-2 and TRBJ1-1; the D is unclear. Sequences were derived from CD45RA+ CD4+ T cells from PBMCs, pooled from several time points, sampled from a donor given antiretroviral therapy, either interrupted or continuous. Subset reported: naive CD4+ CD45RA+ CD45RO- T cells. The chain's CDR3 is CASSLATVGTEAFF. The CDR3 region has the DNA TGTGCCAGCAGCTTAGCGACGGTAGGCACTGAAGCTTTCTTT. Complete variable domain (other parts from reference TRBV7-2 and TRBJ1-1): GAGVSQSPSNKVTEKGKDVELRCDPISGHTALYWYRQSLGQGLEFLIYFQGNSAPDKSGLPSDRFSAERTGGSVSTLTIQRTQQEDSAVYLCASSLATVGTEAFFGQGTRLTVV.